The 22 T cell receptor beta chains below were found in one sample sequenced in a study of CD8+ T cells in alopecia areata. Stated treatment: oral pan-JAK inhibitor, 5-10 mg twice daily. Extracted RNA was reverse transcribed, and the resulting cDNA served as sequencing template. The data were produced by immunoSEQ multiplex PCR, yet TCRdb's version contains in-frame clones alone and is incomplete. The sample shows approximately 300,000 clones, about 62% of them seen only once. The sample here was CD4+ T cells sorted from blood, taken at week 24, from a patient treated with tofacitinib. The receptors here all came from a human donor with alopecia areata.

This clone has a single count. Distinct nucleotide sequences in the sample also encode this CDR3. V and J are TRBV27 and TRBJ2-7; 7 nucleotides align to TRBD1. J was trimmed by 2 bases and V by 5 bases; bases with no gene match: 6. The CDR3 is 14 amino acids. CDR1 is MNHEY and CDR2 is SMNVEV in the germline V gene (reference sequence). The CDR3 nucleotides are TGTGCCAGCAGTCCACGGGACAGACCCTACGAGCAGTACTTC. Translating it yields CASSPRDRPYEQYF.

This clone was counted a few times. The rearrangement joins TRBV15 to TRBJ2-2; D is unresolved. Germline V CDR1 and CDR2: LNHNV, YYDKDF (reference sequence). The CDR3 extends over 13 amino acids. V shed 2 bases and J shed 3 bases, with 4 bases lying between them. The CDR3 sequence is CATSRRYTGELFF. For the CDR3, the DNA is TGTGCCACCAGCAGACGATACACCGGGGAGCTGTTTTTT.

CDR3 protein: CASSELFSGANVLTF. Written as DNA, the CDR3 is TGTGCCAGCAGTGAACTGTTCTCTGGGGCCAACGTCCTGACTTTC. V usage is TRBV2 and J usage is TRBJ2-6; D ambiguous. The CDR3 is made up of 15 amino acids. The V and J ends lost 2 bases and 0 bases respectively, with 5 bases between them. Per germline, CDR1 SNHLY and CDR2 FYNNEI.

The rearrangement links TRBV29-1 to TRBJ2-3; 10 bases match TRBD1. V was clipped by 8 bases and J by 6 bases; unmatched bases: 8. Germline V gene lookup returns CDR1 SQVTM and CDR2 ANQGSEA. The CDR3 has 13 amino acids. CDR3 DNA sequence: TGCAGCAGCACCCGGACAGGGGGGGATACGCAGTATTTT. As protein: CSSTRTGGDTQYF.

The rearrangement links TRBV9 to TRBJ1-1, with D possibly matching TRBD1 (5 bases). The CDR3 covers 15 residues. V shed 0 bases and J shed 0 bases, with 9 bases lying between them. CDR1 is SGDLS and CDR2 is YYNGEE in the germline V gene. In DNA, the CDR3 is TGTGCCAGCAGCGTAGAGGCAGGGATGAACACTGAAGCTTTCTTT. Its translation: CASSVEAGMNTEAFF. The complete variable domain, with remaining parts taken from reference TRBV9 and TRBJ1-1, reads DSGVTQTPKHLITATGQRVTLRCSPRSGDLSVYWYQQSLDQGLQFLIQYYNGEERAKGNILERFSAQQFPDLHSELNLSSLELGDSALYFCASSVEAGMNTEAFFGQGTRLTVV.

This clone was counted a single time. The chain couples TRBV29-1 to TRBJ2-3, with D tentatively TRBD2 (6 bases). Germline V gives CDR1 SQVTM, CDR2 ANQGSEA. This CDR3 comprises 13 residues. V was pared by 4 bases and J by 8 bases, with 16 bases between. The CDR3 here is CSVAIRTTGTQYF. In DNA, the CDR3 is TGCAGCGTTGCGATAAGGACTACTGGTACGCAGTATTTT.

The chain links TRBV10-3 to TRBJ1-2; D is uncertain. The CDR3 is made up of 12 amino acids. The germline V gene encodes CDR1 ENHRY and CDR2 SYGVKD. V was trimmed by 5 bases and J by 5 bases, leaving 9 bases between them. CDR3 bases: TGTGCCATCAGTCCGAACGGATATGGCTACACCTTC. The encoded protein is CAISPNGYGYTF.

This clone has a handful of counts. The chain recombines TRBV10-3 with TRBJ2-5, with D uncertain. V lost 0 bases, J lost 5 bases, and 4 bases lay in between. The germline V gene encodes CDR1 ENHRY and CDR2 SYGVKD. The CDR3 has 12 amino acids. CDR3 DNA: TGTGCCATCAGTGAGTCGATCGAGACCCAGTACTTC. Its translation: CAISESIETQYF.

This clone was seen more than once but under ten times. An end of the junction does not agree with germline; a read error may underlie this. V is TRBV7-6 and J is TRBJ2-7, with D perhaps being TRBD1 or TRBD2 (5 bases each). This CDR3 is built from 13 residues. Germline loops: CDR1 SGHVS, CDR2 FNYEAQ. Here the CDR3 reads CASSAGPGYQKDF. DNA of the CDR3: TGTGCCAGCAGCGCAGGGCCGGGGTATCAAAAGGACTTC.

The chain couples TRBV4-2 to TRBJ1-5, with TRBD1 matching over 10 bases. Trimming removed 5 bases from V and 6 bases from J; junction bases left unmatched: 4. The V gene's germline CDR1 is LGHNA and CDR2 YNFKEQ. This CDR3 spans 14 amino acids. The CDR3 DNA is TGTGCCAGCAGCGACCGGGACAGGGGTCAGCCCCAGCATTTT. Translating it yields CASSDRDRGQPQHF.

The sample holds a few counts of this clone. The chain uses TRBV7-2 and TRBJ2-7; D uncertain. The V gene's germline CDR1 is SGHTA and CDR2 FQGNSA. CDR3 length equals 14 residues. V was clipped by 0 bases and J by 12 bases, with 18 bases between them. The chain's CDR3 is CASSLALVTDRWYF. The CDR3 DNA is TGTGCCAGCAGCTTAGCACTCGTCACGGACCGTTGGTACTTC. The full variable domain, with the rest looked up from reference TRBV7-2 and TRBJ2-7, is GAGVSQSPSNKVTEKGKDVELRCDPISGHTALYWYRQSLGQGLEFLIYFQGNSAPDKSGLPSDRFSAERTGGSVSTLTIQRTQQEDSAVYLCASSLALVTDRWYFGPGTRLTVT.

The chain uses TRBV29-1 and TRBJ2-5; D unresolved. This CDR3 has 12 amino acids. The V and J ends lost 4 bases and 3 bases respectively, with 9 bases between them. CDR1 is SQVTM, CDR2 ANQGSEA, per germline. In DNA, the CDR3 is TGCAGCGTTGCAGTGCCCAAAGAGACCCAGTACTTC. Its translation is CSVAVPKETQYF.

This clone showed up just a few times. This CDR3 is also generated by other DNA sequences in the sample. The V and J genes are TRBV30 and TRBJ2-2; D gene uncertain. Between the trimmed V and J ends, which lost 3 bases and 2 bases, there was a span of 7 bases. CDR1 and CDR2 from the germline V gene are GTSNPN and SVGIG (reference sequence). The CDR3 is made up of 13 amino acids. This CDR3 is CAWRGTNTGELFF. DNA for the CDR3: TGTGCCTGGAGGGGCACTAACACCGGGGAGCTGTTTTTT.

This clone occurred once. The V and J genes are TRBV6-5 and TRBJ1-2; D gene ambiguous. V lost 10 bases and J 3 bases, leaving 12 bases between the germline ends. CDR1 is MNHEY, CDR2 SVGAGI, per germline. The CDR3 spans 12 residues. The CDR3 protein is CATQTAYYGYTF. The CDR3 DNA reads TGTGCCACCCAAACCGCGTACTATGGCTACACCTTC.

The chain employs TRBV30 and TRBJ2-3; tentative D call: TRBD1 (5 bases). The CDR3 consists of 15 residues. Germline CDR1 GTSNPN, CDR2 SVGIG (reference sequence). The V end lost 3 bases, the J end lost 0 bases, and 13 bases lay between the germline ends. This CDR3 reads CAWSGRTTSTDTQYF. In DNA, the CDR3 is TGTGCCTGGAGCGGAAGGACAACTAGCACAGATACGCAGTATTTT.

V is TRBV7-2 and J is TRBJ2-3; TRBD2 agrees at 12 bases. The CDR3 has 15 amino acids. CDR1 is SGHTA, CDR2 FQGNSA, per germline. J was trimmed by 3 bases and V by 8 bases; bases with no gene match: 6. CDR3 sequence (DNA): TGTGCCAGCGTCGCTAGCGGGGGGGATACAGATACGCAGTATTTT. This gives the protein CASVASGGDTDTQYF.

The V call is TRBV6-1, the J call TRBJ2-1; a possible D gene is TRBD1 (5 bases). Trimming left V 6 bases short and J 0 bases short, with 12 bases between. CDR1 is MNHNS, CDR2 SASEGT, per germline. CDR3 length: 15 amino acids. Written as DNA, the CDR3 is TGTGCCAGCAGCTTAGACAGCTACTCCTACAATGAGCAGTTCTTC. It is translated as CASSLDSYSYNEQFF.

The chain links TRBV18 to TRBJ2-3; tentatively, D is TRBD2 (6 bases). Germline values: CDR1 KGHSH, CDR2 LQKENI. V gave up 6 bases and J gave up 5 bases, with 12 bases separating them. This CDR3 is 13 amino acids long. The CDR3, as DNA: TGTGCCAGCTCTCCGATGGGGGGAGATACGCAGTATTTT. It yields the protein CASSPMGGDTQYF.

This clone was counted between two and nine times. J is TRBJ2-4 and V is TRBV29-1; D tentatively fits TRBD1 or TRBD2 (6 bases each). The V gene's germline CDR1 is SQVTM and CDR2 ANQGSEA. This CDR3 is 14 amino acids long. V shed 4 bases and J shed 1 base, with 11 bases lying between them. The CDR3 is CSVGGASAKNIQYF. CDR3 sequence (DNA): TGCAGCGTTGGGGGGGCGTCGGCCAAAAACATTCAGTACTTC. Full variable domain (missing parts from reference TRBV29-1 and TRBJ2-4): SAVISQKPSRDICQRGTSLTIQCQVDSQVTMMFWYRQQPGQSLTLIATANQGSEATYESGFVIDKFPISRPNLTFSTLTVSNMSPEDSSIYLCSVGGASAKNIQYFGAGTRLSVL.

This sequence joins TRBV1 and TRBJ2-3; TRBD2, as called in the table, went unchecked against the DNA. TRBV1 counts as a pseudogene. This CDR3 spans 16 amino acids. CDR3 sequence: CTSSQEGGGDTDTQYF. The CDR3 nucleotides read TGCACCAGCAGCCAAGAGGGCGGGGGGGACACAGATACGCAGTATTTT.

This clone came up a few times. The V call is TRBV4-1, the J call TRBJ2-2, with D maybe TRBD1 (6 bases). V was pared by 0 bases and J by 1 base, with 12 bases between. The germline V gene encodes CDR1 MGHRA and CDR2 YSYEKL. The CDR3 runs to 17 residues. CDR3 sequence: CASSQEGDTMNTGELFF. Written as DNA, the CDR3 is TGCGCCAGCAGCCAAGAAGGGGACACGATGAACACCGGGGAGCTGTTTTTT.

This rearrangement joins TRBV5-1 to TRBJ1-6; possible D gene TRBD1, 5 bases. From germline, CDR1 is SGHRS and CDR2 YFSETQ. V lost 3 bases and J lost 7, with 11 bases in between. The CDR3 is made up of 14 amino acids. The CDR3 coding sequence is TGCGCCAGCAGCTCGACAGAAGCAAATTCACCCCTCCACTTT. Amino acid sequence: CASSSTEANSPLHF.